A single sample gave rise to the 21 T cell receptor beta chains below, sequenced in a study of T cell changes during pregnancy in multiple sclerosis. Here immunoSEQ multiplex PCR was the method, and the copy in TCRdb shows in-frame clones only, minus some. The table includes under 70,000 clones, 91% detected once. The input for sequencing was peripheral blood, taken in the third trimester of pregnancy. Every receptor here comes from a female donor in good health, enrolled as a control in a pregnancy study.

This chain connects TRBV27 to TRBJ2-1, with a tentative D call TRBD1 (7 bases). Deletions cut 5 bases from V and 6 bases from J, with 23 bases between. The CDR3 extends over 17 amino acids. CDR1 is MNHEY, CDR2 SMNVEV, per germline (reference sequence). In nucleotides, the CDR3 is TGTGCCAGCAGTCCGGACAGGACCGAGCGGGCCCTCAATGAGCAGTTCTTC. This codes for CASSPDRTERALNEQFF.

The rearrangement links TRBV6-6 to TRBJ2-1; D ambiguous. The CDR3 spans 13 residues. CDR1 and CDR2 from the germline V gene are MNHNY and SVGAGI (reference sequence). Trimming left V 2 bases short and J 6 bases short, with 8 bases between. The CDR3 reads CASSYLVSNEQFF. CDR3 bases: TGTGCCAGCAGTTACCTAGTATCCAATGAGCAGTTCTTC.

The CDR3 protein is CASSIDLFRGYTF. CDR3 DNA sequence: TGTGCCAGTAGTATAGATCTATTCCGTGGCTACACCTTC. The chain recombines TRBV19 with TRBJ1-2; D not certain. The CDR3 length is 13 residues. V was cut by 0 bases and J by 7 bases, with 9 bases left in between. Per the germline V gene, CDR1 is LNHDA and CDR2 is SQIVND (reference sequence).

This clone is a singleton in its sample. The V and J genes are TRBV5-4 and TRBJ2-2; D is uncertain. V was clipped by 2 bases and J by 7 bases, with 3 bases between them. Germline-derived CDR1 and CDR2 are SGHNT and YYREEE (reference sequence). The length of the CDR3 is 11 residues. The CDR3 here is CASSLLGELFF. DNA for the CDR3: TGTGCCAGCAGCTTACTCGGGGAGCTGTTTTTT.

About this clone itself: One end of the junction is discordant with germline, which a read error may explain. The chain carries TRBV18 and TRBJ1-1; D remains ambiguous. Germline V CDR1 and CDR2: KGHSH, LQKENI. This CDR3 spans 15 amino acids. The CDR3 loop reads CASSPQDTPNTEAFF. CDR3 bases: TGTGCCAGCTCACCCCAAGACACGCCGAACACTGAGGCTTTCTTT.

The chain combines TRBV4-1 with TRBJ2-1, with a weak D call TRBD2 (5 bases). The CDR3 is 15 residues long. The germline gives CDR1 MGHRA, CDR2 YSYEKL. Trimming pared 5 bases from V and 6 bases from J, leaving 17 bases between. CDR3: CASSLIDYEGNEQFF. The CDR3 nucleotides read TGCGCCAGCAGCTTAATCGACTACGAGGGCAATGAGCAGTTCTTC.

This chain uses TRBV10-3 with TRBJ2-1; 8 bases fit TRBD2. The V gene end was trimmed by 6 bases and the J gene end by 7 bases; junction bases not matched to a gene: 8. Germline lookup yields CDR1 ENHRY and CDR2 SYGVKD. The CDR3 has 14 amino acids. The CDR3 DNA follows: TGTGCCATCAGGGGACTAGTTGGGCTAAATGAGCAGTTCTTC. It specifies CAIRGLVGLNEQFF.

The CDR3 reads CASSQDKVSGGYTF. In DNA, the CDR3 is TGCGCCAGCAGCCAAGATAAGGTCTCGGGTGGCTACACCTTC. V and J are TRBV4-1 and TRBJ1-2; D unclear. The CDR3 is 14 amino acids. Germline assignment: CDR1 MGHRA and CDR2 YSYEKL. V gave up 0 bases and J gave up 7 bases, with 12 bases separating them.

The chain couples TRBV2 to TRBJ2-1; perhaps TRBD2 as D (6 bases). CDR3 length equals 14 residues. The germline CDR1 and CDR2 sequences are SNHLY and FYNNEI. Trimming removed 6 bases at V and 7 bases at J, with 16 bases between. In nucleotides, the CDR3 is TGTGCCAGCAGCTCGGGAGTCACATCGAATGAGCAGTTCTTC. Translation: CASSSGVTSNEQFF. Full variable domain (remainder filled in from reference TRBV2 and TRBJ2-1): EPEVTQTPSHQVTQMGQEVILRCVPISNHLYFYWYRQILGQKVEFLVSFYNNEISEKSEIFDDQFSVERPDGSNFTLKIRSTKLEDSAMYFCASSSGVTSNEQFFGPGTRLTVL.

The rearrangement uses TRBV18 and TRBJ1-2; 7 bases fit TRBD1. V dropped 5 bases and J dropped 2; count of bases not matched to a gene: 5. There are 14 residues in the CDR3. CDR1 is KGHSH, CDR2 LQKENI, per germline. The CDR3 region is CASSAEQGNYGYTF. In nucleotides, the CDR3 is TGTGCCAGCTCAGCAGAACAGGGGAACTATGGCTACACCTTC.

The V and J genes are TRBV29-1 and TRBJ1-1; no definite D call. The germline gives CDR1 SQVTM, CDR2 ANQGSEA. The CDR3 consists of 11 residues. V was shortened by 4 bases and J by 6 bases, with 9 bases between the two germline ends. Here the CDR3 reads CSVVSGAEAFF. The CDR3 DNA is TGCAGCGTTGTTTCCGGGGCTGAAGCTTTCTTT. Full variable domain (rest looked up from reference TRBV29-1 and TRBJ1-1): SAVISQKPSRDICQRGTSLTIQCQVDSQVTMMFWYRQQPGQSLTLIATANQGSEATYESGFVIDKFPISRPNLTFSTLTVSNMSPEDSSIYLCSVVSGAEAFFGQGTRLTVV.

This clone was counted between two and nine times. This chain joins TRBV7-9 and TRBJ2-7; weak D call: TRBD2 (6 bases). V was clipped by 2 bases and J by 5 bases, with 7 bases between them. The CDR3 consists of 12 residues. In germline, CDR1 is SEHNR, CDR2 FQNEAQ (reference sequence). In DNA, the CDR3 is TGTGCCAGCAGCTTATGGGGGGACGAGCAGTACTTC. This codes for CASSLWGDEQYF.

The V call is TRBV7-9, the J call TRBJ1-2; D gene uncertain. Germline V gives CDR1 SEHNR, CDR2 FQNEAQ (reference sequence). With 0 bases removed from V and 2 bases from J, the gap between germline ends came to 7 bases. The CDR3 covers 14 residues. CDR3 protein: CASSLAGGNYGYTF. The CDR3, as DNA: TGTGCCAGCAGCTTAGCAGGAGGCAACTATGGCTACACCTTC.

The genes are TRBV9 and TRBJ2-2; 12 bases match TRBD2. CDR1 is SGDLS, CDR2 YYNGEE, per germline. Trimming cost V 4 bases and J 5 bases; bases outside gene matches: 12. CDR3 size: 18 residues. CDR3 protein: CASSSRTSGGLITGELFF. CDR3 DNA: TGTGCCAGCAGCTCGCGAACTAGCGGGGGGCTCATTACCGGGGAGCTGTTTTTT.

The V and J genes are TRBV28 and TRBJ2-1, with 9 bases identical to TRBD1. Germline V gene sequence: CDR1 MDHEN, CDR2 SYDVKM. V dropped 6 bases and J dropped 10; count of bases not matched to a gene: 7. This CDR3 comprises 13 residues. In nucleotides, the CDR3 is TGTGCCAGCAGCGGGGACAGGGTTCGGGAGCAGTTCTTC. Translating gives CASSGDRVREQFF.

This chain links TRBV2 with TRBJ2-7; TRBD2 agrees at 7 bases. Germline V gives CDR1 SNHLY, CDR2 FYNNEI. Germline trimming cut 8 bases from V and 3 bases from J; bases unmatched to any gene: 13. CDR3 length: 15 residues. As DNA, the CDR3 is TGTGCCAGCGAACTAGCGTTCACGGGGGGCTACGAGCAGTACTTC. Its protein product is CASELAFTGGYEQYF.

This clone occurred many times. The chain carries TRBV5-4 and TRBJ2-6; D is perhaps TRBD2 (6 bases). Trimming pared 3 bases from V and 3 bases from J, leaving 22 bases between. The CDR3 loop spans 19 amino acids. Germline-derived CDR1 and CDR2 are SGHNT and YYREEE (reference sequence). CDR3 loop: CASSSPLGRESVGANVLTF. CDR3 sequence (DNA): TGTGCCAGCAGCTCTCCATTGGGACGGGAGTCGGTTGGGGCCAACGTCCTGACTTTC.

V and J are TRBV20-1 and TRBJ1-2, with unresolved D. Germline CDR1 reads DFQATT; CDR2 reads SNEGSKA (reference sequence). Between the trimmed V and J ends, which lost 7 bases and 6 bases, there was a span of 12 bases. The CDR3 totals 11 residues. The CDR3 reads CSGRGFNGYTF. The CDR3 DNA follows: TGCAGTGGTCGAGGGTTCAATGGCTACACCTTC.

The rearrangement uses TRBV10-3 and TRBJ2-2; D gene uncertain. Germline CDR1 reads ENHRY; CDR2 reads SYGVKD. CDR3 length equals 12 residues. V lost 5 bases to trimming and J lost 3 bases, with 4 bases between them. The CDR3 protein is CAISRDTGELFF. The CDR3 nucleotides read TGTGCCATCAGTCGGGACACCGGGGAGCTGTTTTTT.

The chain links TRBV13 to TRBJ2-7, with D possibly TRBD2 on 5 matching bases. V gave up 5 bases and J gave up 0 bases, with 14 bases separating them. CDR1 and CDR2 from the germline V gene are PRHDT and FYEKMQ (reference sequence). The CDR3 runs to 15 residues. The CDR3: CASSQQRSLSYEQYF. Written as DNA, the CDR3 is TGTGCCAGCAGCCAACAGCGGAGCCTCTCCTACGAGCAGTACTTC.

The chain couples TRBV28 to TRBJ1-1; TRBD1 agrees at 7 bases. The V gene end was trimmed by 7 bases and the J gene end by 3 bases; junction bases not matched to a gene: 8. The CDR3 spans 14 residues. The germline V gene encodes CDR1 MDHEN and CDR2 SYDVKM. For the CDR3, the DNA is TGTGCCAGCAATAGGGACAGCTCAGACACTGAAGCTTTCTTT. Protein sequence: CASNRDSSDTEAFF.